What follows is one T cell receptor beta chain and its context. Its antigen remains unidentified. As defined, naive CD8 cells were CD45RO-negative and positively selected for CCR7, with terminally differentiated effector memory CD45RA+ cells excluded. Donors, without exception, were Caucasian adults residing in Nashville, Tennessee. The V and J ends lost 1 base and 4 bases respectively, with 8 bases between them. Germline V lookup: CDR1 MNHNS, CDR2 SASEGT. The CDR3 loop spans 14 amino acids. This entry belongs to a study of shared clonotypes between healthy human individuals. Overall study context: Donors had three CD4 naive, three CD4 memory, two CD8 naive and one CD8 memory plate apiece.

The method was immunoSEQ multiplex PCR; TCRdb's version includes in-frame clones alone and lacks a portion of them. The sample includes about 2.2 million clones, 93% of them seen just once. Study-level points and caveats: Against clonotypes common to all four donors, non-shared ones had lower generation probabilities.

This TCR came from a young man in good health. Some clones in this sample may be carry-over from other donors' samples. V usage is TRBV6-1 and J usage is TRBJ1-3, with D possibly TRBD1 on 6 matching bases. Sample: naive CD8+ T cells from PBMCs. The CDR3 sequence is CASSEGGQGNTIYF. The CDR3 bases are TGTGCCAGCAGTGAAGGGGGGCAGGGAAACACCATATATTTT.